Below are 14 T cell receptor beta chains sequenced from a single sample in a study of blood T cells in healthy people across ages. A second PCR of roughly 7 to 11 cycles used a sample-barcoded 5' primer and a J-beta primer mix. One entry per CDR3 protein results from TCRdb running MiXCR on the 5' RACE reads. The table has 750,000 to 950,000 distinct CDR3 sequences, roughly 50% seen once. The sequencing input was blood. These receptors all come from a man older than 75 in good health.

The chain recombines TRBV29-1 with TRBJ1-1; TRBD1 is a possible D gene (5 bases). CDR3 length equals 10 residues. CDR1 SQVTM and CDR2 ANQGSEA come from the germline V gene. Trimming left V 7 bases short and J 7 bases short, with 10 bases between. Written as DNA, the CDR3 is TGCAGCGCCCGACAGTATGAAGCTTTCTTT. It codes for CSARQYEAFF.

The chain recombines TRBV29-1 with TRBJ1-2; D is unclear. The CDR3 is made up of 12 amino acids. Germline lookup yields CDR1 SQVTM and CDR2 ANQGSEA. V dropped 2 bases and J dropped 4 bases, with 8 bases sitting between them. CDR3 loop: CSVEFDSYGYTF. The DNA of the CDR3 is TGCAGCGTTGAATTTGATTCCTATGGCTACACCTTC.

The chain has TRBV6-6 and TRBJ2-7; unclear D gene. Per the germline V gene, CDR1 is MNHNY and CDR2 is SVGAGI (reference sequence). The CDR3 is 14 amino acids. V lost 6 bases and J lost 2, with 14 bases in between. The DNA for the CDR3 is TGTGCCAGCAGATACGACGAAGGGCCCTACGAGCAGTACTTC. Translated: CASRYDEGPYEQYF.

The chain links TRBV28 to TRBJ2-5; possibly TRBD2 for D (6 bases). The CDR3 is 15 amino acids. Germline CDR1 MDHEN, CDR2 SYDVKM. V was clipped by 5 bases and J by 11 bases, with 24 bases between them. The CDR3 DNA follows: TGTGCCAGCAGTGTCCTCAGGGCTAGCGCCCTGGAGCAGTACTTC. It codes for CASSVLRASALEQYF.

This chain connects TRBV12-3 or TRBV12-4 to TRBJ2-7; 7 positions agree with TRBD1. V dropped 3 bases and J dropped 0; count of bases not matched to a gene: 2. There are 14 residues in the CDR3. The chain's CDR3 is CASSFEGASYEQYF. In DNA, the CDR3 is TGTGCCAGCAGTTTTGAGGGGGCCTCCTACGAGCAGTACTTC.

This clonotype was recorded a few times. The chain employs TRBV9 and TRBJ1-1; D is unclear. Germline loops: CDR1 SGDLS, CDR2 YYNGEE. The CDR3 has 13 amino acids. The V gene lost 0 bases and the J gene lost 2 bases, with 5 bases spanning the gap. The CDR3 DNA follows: TGTGCCAGCAGCGTAGCCGTTAACACTGAAGCTTTCTTT. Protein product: CASSVAVNTEAFF.

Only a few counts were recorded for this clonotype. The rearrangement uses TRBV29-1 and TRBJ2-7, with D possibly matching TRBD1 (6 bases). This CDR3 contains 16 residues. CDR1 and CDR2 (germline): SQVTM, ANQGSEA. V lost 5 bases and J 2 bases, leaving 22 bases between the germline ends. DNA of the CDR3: TGCAGCGTTCCCGGGGATGGAAGGGGGTCCCCCTACGAGCAGTACTTC. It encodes CSVPGDGRGSPYEQYF.

CDR3 nucleotide sequence: TGTGCCATCAGCACACAGGGGGCGGCGAACACTGAAGCTTTCTTT. Encoded protein: CAISTQGAANTEAFF. V gene TRBV10-3 combines with J gene TRBJ1-1; 9 positions agree with TRBD1. Germline V gene sequence: CDR1 ENHRY, CDR2 SYGVKD. This CDR3 comprises 15 residues. V shed 6 bases and J 1 base; nucleotides not matched to a gene: 6.

The CDR3 region has the DNA TGCAGTGCTAGAGATTCTGGCGCTAGCGGGCGTTTTGGCGAGCAGTACTTC. Translated: CSARDSGASGRFGEQYF. The chain joins TRBV20-1 to TRBJ2-7, with 8 positions matching TRBD2. This CDR3 contains 17 residues. V was pared by 0 bases and J by 6 bases, with 16 bases of the junction left unmatched. The V gene's germline CDR1 is DFQATT and CDR2 SNEGSKA (reference sequence).

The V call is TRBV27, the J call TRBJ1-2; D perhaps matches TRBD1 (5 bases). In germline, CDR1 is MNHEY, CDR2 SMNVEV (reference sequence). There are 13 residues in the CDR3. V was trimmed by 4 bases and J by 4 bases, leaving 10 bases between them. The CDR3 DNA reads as TGTGCCAGCAGTTCCGCGGGGGTCTATGGCTACACCTTC. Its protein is CASSSAGVYGYTF.

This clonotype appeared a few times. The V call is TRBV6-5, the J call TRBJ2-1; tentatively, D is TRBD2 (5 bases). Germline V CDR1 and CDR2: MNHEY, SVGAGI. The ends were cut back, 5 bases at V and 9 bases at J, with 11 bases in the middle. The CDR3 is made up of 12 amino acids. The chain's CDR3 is CASSPGLTEQFF. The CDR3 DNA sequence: TGTGCCAGCAGTCCGGGATTGACTGAGCAGTTCTTC.

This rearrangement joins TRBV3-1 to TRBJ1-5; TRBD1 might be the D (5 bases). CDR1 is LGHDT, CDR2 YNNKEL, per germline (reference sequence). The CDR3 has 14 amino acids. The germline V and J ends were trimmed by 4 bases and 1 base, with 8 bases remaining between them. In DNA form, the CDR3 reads TGTGCCAGCAGCCCGACAGTAAGCAATCAGCCCCAGCATTTT. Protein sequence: CASSPTVSNQPQHF.

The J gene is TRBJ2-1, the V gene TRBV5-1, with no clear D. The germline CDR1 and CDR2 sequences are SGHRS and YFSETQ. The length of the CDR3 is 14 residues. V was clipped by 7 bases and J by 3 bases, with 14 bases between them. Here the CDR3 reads CASSYRVDYNEQFF. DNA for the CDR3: TGCGCCAGCTCCTATCGAGTTGACTACAATGAGCAGTTCTTC.

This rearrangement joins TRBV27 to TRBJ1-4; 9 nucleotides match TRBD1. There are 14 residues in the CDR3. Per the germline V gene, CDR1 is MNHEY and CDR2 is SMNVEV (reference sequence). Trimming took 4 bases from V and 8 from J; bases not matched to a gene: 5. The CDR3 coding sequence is TGTGCCAGCAGTTCGGGACAGGGAAGGGAAAAACTGTTTTTT. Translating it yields CASSSGQGREKLFF.